This T cell receptor (beta chain) is drawn from a study of blood T cell repertoires in COVID-19. Study overall: T cells, B-cell-depleted T cells, or PBMCs provided the cDNA or gDNA that served as material.

This CDR3 spans 11 amino acids. CDR1 and CDR2 from the germline V gene are SEHNR and FQNEAQ (reference sequence). V was pared by 5 bases and J by 9 bases, with 8 bases between. Data came from immunoSEQ multiplex PCR; TCRdb stores just in-frame clones and leaves some out. This table has approximately 70,000 clones, roughly 92% appearing once. The specimen was peripheral blood. The J gene is TRBJ2-1, the V gene TRBV7-9, with a weak D call TRBD2 (5 bases). The clonotype comes from a man aged 45-65 years with COVID-19, enrolled during active disease. The CDR3 DNA sequence: TGTGCCAGCAGCCCAGGAGGTGAGCAGTTCTTC. Translating gives CASSPGGEQFF.